These 14 T cell receptor beta chains originate from one sample sequenced in a study of vaccination and CD4 T cells after COVID-19. Sequencing of the DNA from cultured CD4+ T cells was carried out with the Oncomine TCR Beta short-read assay. TCRdb processed the PCR reads anew with MiXCR; each CDR3 protein has one entry. The table shows roughly 15,000 distinct CDR3 sequences, with approximately 50% occurring only once. For these TCRs, the target antigens are not known. Treatment reported: roughly ten-day PBMC culture with coronavirus spike peptide pools or control peptides (ViraFEST assay). Sequenced material: CD4+ T cells from blood, cultured in vitro. The receptors come from a human donor who had recovered from COVID-19.

This chain links TRBV11-3 with TRBJ1-1; maybe TRBD1 (5 bases). This CDR3 has 14 residues. Trimming pared 2 bases from V and 0 bases from J, leaving 7 bases between. Germline CDR1 SGHNT, CDR2 YENEEA. Here the CDR3 reads CASSLTQVNTEAFF. For the CDR3, the DNA is TGTGCCAGCAGCTTAACACAGGTGAACACTGAAGCTTTCTTT.

The chain has TRBV12-3 or TRBV12-4 and TRBJ1-5; D unclear. The CDR3 sequence is 12 residues long. The ends were cut back, 2 bases at V and 6 bases at J, with 5 bases in the middle. CDR3 residues: CASSLNAQPQHF. The CDR3 DNA follows: TGTGCCAGCAGTTTAAATGCTCAGCCCCAGCATTTT.

This clonotype was counted only a few times. The chain is built from TRBV7-8 and TRBJ1-1; perhaps TRBD1 as D (6 bases). Germline V gene data show CDR1 as SGHVS and CDR2 as FQNEAQ. Trimming shortened V by 6 bases and J by 0 bases, and 11 bases separated the two germline ends. This CDR3 spans 14 amino acids. The CDR3, as DNA: TGTGCCAGCAGTAAAGACAGGTTGAACACTGAAGCTTTCTTT. Residues: CASSKDRLNTEAFF.

The rearrangement uses TRBV20-1 and TRBJ2-3; D call uncertain. The CDR3 is 11 amino acids. Germline CDR1 and CDR2: DFQATT and SNEGSKA (reference sequence). Trimming stripped 1 base from V and 5 bases from J, with 4 bases between. CDR3: CSARVGDTQYF. The CDR3 nucleotides are TGCAGTGCTAGAGTGGGAGATACGCAGTATTTT.

As regards this clonotype: At one of its ends the junction is not consistent with the germline gene, which may arise from a read error. V gene TRBV20-1 combines with J gene TRBJ2-7; 8 nucleotides line up with TRBD2. From germline, CDR1 is DFQATT and CDR2 SNEGSKA (reference sequence). This CDR3 comprises 13 residues. The chain's CDR3 is CSARAGANYEQYF. Here the CDR3 DNA reads TGCAGTGCCAGAGCGGGAGCCAACTACGAGCAGTACTTC.

This chain links TRBV19 with TRBJ2-3; TRBD2 agrees at 7 bases. With V trimmed by 4 bases and J by 6 bases, 7 bases remained unmatched. This CDR3 contains 14 residues. The germline V gene has CDR1 LNHDA and CDR2 SQIVND (reference sequence). The CDR3 DNA reads TGTGCCAGTAGTACCCGAAGACTAGCTGATACGCAGTATTTT. This gives the protein CASSTRRLADTQYF.

This clonotype was seen more than once but under ten times. The V and J genes are TRBV7-9 and TRBJ1-3, with a tentative D call TRBD1 (6 bases). V lost 5 bases to trimming and J lost 1 base, with 9 bases between them. The CDR3 sequence is 14 residues long. CDR1 is SEHNR, CDR2 FQNEAQ, per germline (reference sequence). Here the CDR3 reads CASSQGQSGNTIYF. In nucleotides, the CDR3 is TGTGCCAGCAGCCAAGGACAGTCTGGAAACACCATATATTTT. Full variable domain (missing parts from reference TRBV7-9 and TRBJ1-3): DTGVSQNPRHKITKRGQNVTFRCDPISEHNRLYWYRQTLGQGPEFLTYFQNEAQLEKSRLLSDRFSAERPKGSFSTLEIQRTEQGDSAMYLCASSQGQSGNTIYFGEGSWLTVV.

As for this clonotype: One end of the junction does not line up with germline, which may come from a read error. This chain connects TRBV7-9 to TRBJ2-7; the match to TRBD1 covers 7 bases. The CDR3 extends over 12 amino acids. The germline gives CDR1 SEHNR, CDR2 FQNEAQ (reference sequence). CDR3 protein: CASSTPTGLPNF. For the CDR3, the DNA is TGTGCCAGCAGCACCCCGACAGGGTTACCCAACTTC.

This clonotype was found a few times. The chain combines TRBV20-1 with TRBJ2-3; D may be TRBD1 or TRBD2 (5 bases each). The V and J ends lost 5 bases and 1 base respectively, with 16 bases between them. Germline V CDR1 and CDR2: DFQATT, SNEGSKA (reference sequence). CDR3 length equals 15 residues. This chain's CDR3 is CSAVSTRGGTDTQYF. The DNA for the CDR3 is TGCAGTGCTGTAAGCACTAGGGGCGGCACAGATACGCAGTATTTT.

This clonotype turned up a few times. This rearrangement joins TRBV20-1 to TRBJ2-5; 7 nucleotides line up with TRBD2. Germline V CDR1 and CDR2: DFQATT, SNEGSKA (reference sequence). The length of the CDR3 is 12 residues. Germline trimming cut 6 bases from V and 7 bases from J; bases unmatched to any gene: 8. CDR3 DNA sequence: TGCAGTGCAGAGACCCCGGGAGGGACCCAGTACTTC. Protein sequence: CSAETPGGTQYF.

This clonotype was found a few times. This rearrangement joins TRBV20-1 to TRBJ2-1; TRBD1 agrees at 11 bases. The CDR3 is 16 residues long. CDR1 is DFQATT and CDR2 is SNEGSKA in the germline V gene (reference sequence). The junction had 5 bases not matched to a gene; V was cut back by 0 bases and J by 4 bases. CDR3 amino acids: CSARDFGQGAYNEQFF. CDR3 nucleotides: TGCAGTGCTAGAGATTTTGGACAGGGGGCGTACAATGAGCAGTTCTTC.

V gene TRBV5-4 combines with J gene TRBJ1-2; D might be TRBD1 (6 bases). V dropped 3 bases and J dropped 2 bases, with 14 bases sitting between them. This CDR3 spans 15 amino acids. Germline loops: CDR1 SGHNT, CDR2 YYREEE (reference sequence). The CDR3 protein is CASSSRAGENYGYTF. CDR3 DNA sequence: TGTGCCAGCAGCTCGAGGGCAGGGGAAAACTATGGCTACACCTTC.

V and J are TRBV10-3 and TRBJ1-5; 7 nucleotides agree with TRBD1. V lost 6 bases, J lost 3 bases, and 5 bases stayed unmatched. This CDR3 contains 14 residues. Germline CDR1 is ENHRY and CDR2 is SYGVKD. CDR3 region: CAIRGTVHNQPQHF. As DNA, the CDR3 is TGTGCCATCAGGGGGACAGTGCACAATCAGCCCCAGCATTTT.

This clonotype was detected a few times. The J gene is TRBJ1-1, the V gene TRBV6-2 or TRBV6-3, with 9 bases that match TRBD1. Trimming took 2 bases from V and 6 from J; bases not matched to a gene: 13. Germline V CDR1 and CDR2: MNHEY, SVGEGT. The CDR3 loop spans 17 amino acids. CDR3 sequence reads: CASSYRTGEGAKAEAFF. CDR3 DNA: TGTGCCAGCAGTTACAGGACAGGGGAGGGGGCCAAGGCTGAAGCTTTCTTT.